Detailed here is one T cell receptor beta chain. Its target is unknown. V shed 6 bases and J shed 0 bases, with 21 bases lying between them. CDR3 length: 18 residues. Germline-derived CDR1 and CDR2 are LNHDA and SQIVND (reference sequence). Second-dose timings of about 4 or about 12 weeks were pooled. Produced via immunoSEQ multiplex PCR; TCRdb's table is partial and in-frame only. Of some 180,000 clones in the sample, 87% were seen once. This record belongs to a study of T cell responses to AZD1222 COVID-19 vaccine. Study outcomes and limitations: Every sample of the repertoires postdated the peak T cell response. Recipients of AZD1222 seropositive at baseline numbered only 6 or 7. Close to half of spike-specific TCRs reportedly recognize unmutated variant regions.

The chain recombines TRBV19 with TRBJ1-5; TRBD1 is a possible D gene (5 bases). This sequence was found in an adult who received the AZD1222 COVID-19 vaccine. This sample comprised peripheral blood, obtained 28 days after the second AZD1222 dose. The CDR3, as DNA: TGTGCCAGTAGCCCGGGGGAAACACTAGCCTATAGCAATCAGCCCCAGCATTTT. Its protein is CASSPGETLAYSNQPQHF. The variable domain in full, with the rest retrieved from reference TRBV19 and TRBJ1-5, is DGGITQSPKYLFRKEGQNVTLSCEQNLNHDAMYWYRQDPGQGLRLIYYSQIVNDFQKGDIAEGYSVSREKKESFPLTVTSAQKNPTAFYLCASSPGETLAYSNQPQHFGDGTRLSIL.